This entry lists 18 T cell receptor beta chains sequenced from one sample in a study of T-cell memory formation after mild COVID-19. TCRdb passed the 5' RACE reads through MiXCR, listing each CDR3 protein once. The table records 14,000 to 15,000 distinct CDR3 sequences, over 20% of them present only once. Sequencing was done on a sample of PBMCs or a T cell subset sorted from them (not recorded which). The receptors shown here come from a young man who had mild COVID-19 (a few samples of this study predate the infection). Cell type and time point are not known.

The chain recombines TRBV4-3 with TRBJ2-1; D is unclear. CDR1 and CDR2 (germline): LGHNA, YSLEER. V was shortened by 0 bases and J by 7 bases, with 16 bases between the two germline ends. This CDR3 has 16 amino acids. The CDR3 sequence is CASSQDLRIFGNEQFF. CDR3 DNA sequence: TGCGCCAGCAGCCAAGATTTGAGGATTTTCGGGAATGAGCAGTTCTTC.

The table lists this clonotype with many counts. The rearrangement links TRBV9 to TRBJ1-2; 7 bases are shared with TRBD1. There are 15 residues in the CDR3. Germline loops: CDR1 SGDLS, CDR2 YYNGEE. V shed 3 bases, J shed 2 bases, and the junction held 7 bases outside the gene matches. In DNA form, the CDR3 reads TGTGCCAGCAGCGCCTACAGGGGTGCGAACTATGGCTACACCTTC. As protein: CASSAYRGANYGYTF.

This clonotype was counted at least ten times. V usage is TRBV7-2 and J usage is TRBJ1-5; TRBD1 might be the D (6 bases). The V end lost 7 bases, the J end lost 7 bases, and 17 bases lay between the germline ends. The CDR3 has 14 residues. Germline V gene sequence: CDR1 SGHTA, CDR2 FQGNSA. The CDR3 sequence is CASTQMGRGQPQHF. In DNA form, the CDR3 reads TGTGCCAGCACCCAAATGGGCAGGGGACAGCCCCAGCATTTT.

This clonotype was seen repeatedly, ten times or more. The chain employs TRBV19 and TRBJ2-1, with no clear D. The V and J ends lost 2 bases and 4 bases respectively, with 9 bases between them. CDR1 is LNHDA and CDR2 is SQIVND in the germline V gene (reference sequence). This CDR3 spans 14 amino acids. The CDR3 protein is CASSITPRYNEQFF. In DNA, the CDR3 is TGTGCCAGTAGTATAACCCCCAGGTACAATGAGCAGTTCTTC. The complete variable domain, with remaining parts taken from reference TRBV19 and TRBJ2-1, reads DGGITQSPKYLFRKEGQNVTLSCEQNLNHDAMYWYRQDPGQGLRLIYYSQIVNDFQKGDIAEGYSVSREKKESFPLTVTSAQKNPTAFYLCASSITPRYNEQFFGPGTRLTVL.

This clonotype was seen many times. The gene calls are TRBV20-1 and TRBJ1-5; tentative D call: TRBD1 (6 bases). Germline CDR1 reads DFQATT; CDR2 reads SNEGSKA (reference sequence). Trimming took off 5 bases at V and 3 bases at J, with 11 bases between the two ends. The CDR3 is made up of 13 amino acids. The CDR3, as DNA: TGCAGTGCTCCAGACAGGTTCAATCAGCCCCAGCATTTT. Its protein is CSAPDRFNQPQHF.

This clonotype was observed many times. The J gene is TRBJ1-5, the V gene TRBV20-1; 7 positions agree with TRBD1. The CDR3 is made up of 17 amino acids. J gave up 0 bases and V 4 bases, and 12 bases lay outside the gene matches. CDR1 DFQATT and CDR2 SNEGSKA come from the germline V gene (reference sequence). The chain's CDR3 is CSANRRQGEHSNQPQHF. CDR3 in DNA: TGCAGTGCTAACCGAAGACAGGGCGAACATAGCAATCAGCCCCAGCATTTT.

This clonotype was seen at least ten times. The CDR3 reads CASSPTGPVPMNTEAFF. The CDR3 bases are TGCGCCAGCAGCCCCACCGGGCCAGTTCCCATGAACACTGAAGCTTTCTTT. The chain carries TRBV4-1 and TRBJ1-1; D remains unclear. CDR3 length: 17 amino acids. Deletions cut 4 bases from V and 0 bases from J, with 18 bases between. CDR1 and CDR2 from the germline V gene are MGHRA and YSYEKL.

There are many counts of this clonotype. This CDR3 reads CATSAGELFF. CDR3 DNA sequence: TGTGCCACGTCGGCCGGGGAGCTGTTTTTT. This chain links TRBV6-2 or TRBV6-3 with TRBJ2-2; D is unclear. The germline V and J ends were trimmed by 10 bases and 6 bases, with 6 bases remaining between them. This CDR3 spans 10 amino acids. Germline values: CDR1 MNHEY, CDR2 SVGEGT.

The V gene is TRBV12-3 or TRBV12-4, the J gene TRBJ1-2; D remains unclear. The CDR3 runs to 11 residues. V dropped 6 bases and J dropped 4 bases, with 6 bases sitting between them. In DNA, the CDR3 is TGTGCCAGCAGCGGCGGCTATGGCTACACCTTC. This gives the protein CASSGGYGYTF.

This clonotype was seen repeatedly, ten times or more. The chain uses TRBV6-2 or TRBV6-3 and TRBJ1-5; D ambiguous. The V gene's germline CDR1 is MNHEY and CDR2 SVGEGT. The germline V and J ends were trimmed by 4 bases and 5 bases, with 18 bases remaining between them. The CDR3 has 16 residues. The chain's CDR3 is CASSSAALRDHQPQHF. CDR3 nucleotide sequence: TGTGCCAGCAGTTCGGCAGCGCTCCGAGATCATCAGCCCCAGCATTTT.

This clonotype was observed many times. The gene calls are TRBV9 and TRBJ1-1; D remains ambiguous. CDR3 length equals 13 residues. The V and J ends lost 2 bases and 3 bases respectively, with 8 bases between them. CDR1 and CDR2 from the germline V gene are SGDLS and YYNGEE. This CDR3 reads CASSVRRDTEAFF. In DNA, the CDR3 is TGTGCCAGCAGCGTCCGCCGGGACACTGAAGCTTTCTTT.

This clonotype was recorded at least ten times. The genes are TRBV12-3 or TRBV12-4 and TRBJ2-3; no clear D gene. This CDR3 spans 12 amino acids. V shed 10 bases and J shed 2 bases, with 10 bases lying between them. CDR3 sequence reads: CATLGLTDTQYF. The CDR3 nucleotides are TGTGCCACGCTAGGCCTCACAGATACGCAGTATTTT.

This clonotype was seen a handful of times. V usage is TRBV20-1 and J usage is TRBJ2-7, with 8 bases matching TRBD1. From germline, CDR1 is DFQATT and CDR2 SNEGSKA (reference sequence). The trim removed 5 bases at V and 6 bases at J, leaving 9 bases unmatched. This CDR3 contains 13 residues. The CDR3 sequence is CSAHTGTGTEQYF. The CDR3 coding sequence is TGCAGTGCTCATACCGGGACAGGTACCGAGCAGTACTTC.

This clonotype has at least ten counts. V is TRBV5-1 and J is TRBJ1-1; D gene uncertain. Germline CDR1 and CDR2: SGHRS and YFSETQ. The CDR3 totals 15 residues. V gave up 0 bases and J gave up 6 bases, with 15 bases separating them. This CDR3 is CASSLVGSFLAEAFF. CDR3 DNA: TGCGCCAGCAGCTTGGTCGGCAGTTTTTTGGCTGAAGCTTTCTTT.

This clonotype was seen repeatedly, ten times or more. CDR3 nucleotides: TGCAGTGCCCCCCTAGCGGGGGTCACAGATACGCAGTATTTT. It encodes CSAPLAGVTDTQYF. This chain connects TRBV20-1 to TRBJ2-3; 10 bases fit TRBD2. The CDR3 runs to 14 residues. Losses at the gene ends were 6 bases for V and 2 bases for J; bases not matched to a gene: 5. Germline V gene lookup returns CDR1 DFQATT and CDR2 SNEGSKA (reference sequence).

The genes are TRBV11-2 and TRBJ2-3, with D possibly called TRBD1 or TRBD2 (7 bases each). Per germline, CDR1 SGHAT and CDR2 FQNNGV. The CDR3 has 15 residues. Trimming removed 5 bases at V and 3 bases at J, with 15 bases between. CDR3 sequence (DNA): TGTGCCAGCAGCCAGGGGGGGGGCCTGACAGATACGCAGTATTTT. It specifies CASSQGGGLTDTQYF.

At least ten counts were recorded for this clonotype. The chain joins TRBV15 to TRBJ1-5; D might be TRBD1 (5 bases). Per germline, CDR1 LNHNV and CDR2 YYDKDF (reference sequence). The CDR3 has 17 residues. The V and J ends lost 0 bases and 1 base respectively, with 13 bases between them. In nucleotides, the CDR3 is TGTGCCACCAGCAGAGATTGGGTAGGGGCGAGCAATCAGCCCCAGCATTTT. It specifies CATSRDWVGASNQPQHF.

This chain uses TRBV6-5 with TRBJ1-3, with 7 bases identical to TRBD1. Per the germline V gene, CDR1 is MNHEY and CDR2 is SVGAGI. This CDR3 is built from 16 residues. Unmatched junction bases numbered 4, after V lost 2 bases and J lost 0 bases. CDR3 bases: TGTGCCAGCAGTTACACAGGGGATTACTCTGGAAACACCATATATTTT. Its protein product is CASSYTGDYSGNTIYF.